This TCR beta chain was found in a study of T cell changes during pregnancy in multiple sclerosis. Germline-derived CDR1 and CDR2 are SGHAT and FQNNGV. The V gene lost 1 base and the J gene lost 1 base, with 11 bases spanning the gap. This CDR3 comprises 16 residues. TCRdb's copy holds only in-frame clones and misses some; the assay was immunoSEQ multiplex PCR. The data show around 70,000 clones, under 95% seen once. This clone was observed a single time. This chain joins TRBV11-2 and TRBJ1-5; D not certain. This clonotype originated in a female donor with multiple sclerosis, enrolled in a pregnancy study. Sample: peripheral blood, taken after pregnancy. The CDR3 region is CASSLGSGSSNQPQHF. The CDR3 DNA follows: TGTGCCAGCAGCTTAGGGTCCGGGTCGAGCAATCAGCCCCAGCATTTT.